This TCR beta chain was profiled in a study of OX40 agonist ivuxolimab in advanced cancers. At the level of the study: Ivuxolimab, which patients received intravenously every 2 weeks, was dosed at 0.01 to 10 mg/kg.

V was shortened by 4 bases and J by 6 bases, with 9 bases between the two germline ends. The CDR3 totals 12 residues. The V gene's germline CDR1 is ENHRY and CDR2 SYGVKD. Sequencing used immunoSEQ multiplex PCR; TCRdb keeps in-frame clones, though not all of them. This sample has over 40,000 clones, with 80% to 90% found just once. This chain links TRBV10-3 with TRBJ1-2; D might be TRBD1 (6 bases). The sample in question was CD4+ or CD8+ T cells sorted from blood, obtained in a trial of the OX40 agonist ivuxolimab. The TCR comes from an adult with an advanced solid tumor such as melanoma, head and neck, liver or kidney cancer. CDR3 protein: CAISGEGDGYTF. The CDR3 DNA reads TGTGCCATCAGTGGAGAGGGGGATGGCTACACCTTC.